One and the same sample provided the 28 T cell receptor beta chains below, sequenced in a study of blood T cell repertoires in COVID-19. Data came from immunoSEQ multiplex PCR; TCRdb stores just in-frame clones and leaves some out. The data hold approximately 130,000 clones, with 69% observed a single time. The sequenced sample consisted of peripheral blood. The receptors come from a woman aged 70-85 years with acute or convalescent COVID-19.

This clone was counted a few times. The rearrangement joins TRBV18 to TRBJ1-5, with D maybe TRBD1 (6 bases). The CDR3 has 16 amino acids. Trimming removed 2 bases at V and 1 base at J, with 12 bases between. The V gene's germline CDR1 is KGHSH and CDR2 LQKENI. The CDR3 nucleotides are TGTGCCAGCTCACCAACAGGGATAGGGAGCAATCAGCCCCAGCATTTT. Translating it yields CASSPTGIGSNQPQHF.

The chain uses TRBV5-6 and TRBJ2-3; possible D gene TRBD2, 7 bases. V lost 4 bases, J lost 5 bases, and 11 bases lay in between. Per germline, CDR1 SGHDT and CDR2 YYEEEE. The CDR3 loop spans 13 amino acids. The CDR3 DNA reads TGTGCCAGCAGCGGGGGAGGGGGAGATACGCAGTATTTT. This translates into CASSGGGGDTQYF.

This clone was seen a few times. V and J are TRBV28 and TRBJ1-2; 10 bases agree with TRBD1. This CDR3 is built from 11 residues. The V gene's germline CDR1 is MDHEN and CDR2 SYDVKM. The ends lost 10 bases at V and 8 bases at J; junction bases unmatched: 4. This chain's CDR3 is CATWDRGGYTF. For the CDR3, the DNA is TGTGCCACCTGGGACAGGGGCGGCTACACCTTC.

V gene TRBV11-2 combines with J gene TRBJ1-5; 8 bases align to TRBD1. This CDR3 contains 13 residues. Germline loops: CDR1 SGHAT, CDR2 FQNNGV. The V segment lost 4 bases and the J segment 7 bases; nucleotides outside the gene matches: 3. CDR3 residues: CASSSQGGQPQHF. Written as DNA, the CDR3 is TGTGCCAGCAGCTCACAGGGGGGACAGCCCCAGCATTTT.

The rearrangement links TRBV27 to TRBJ2-6, with 7 bases fitting TRBD2. The V gene's germline CDR1 is MNHEY and CDR2 SMNVEV (reference sequence). This CDR3 region has 18 residues. Losses at the gene ends were 1 base for V and 3 bases for J; bases not matched to a gene: 9. The CDR3 spells CASSLFYQRGSGANVLTF. Here the CDR3 DNA reads TGTGCCAGCAGTTTATTTTATCAGCGGGGAAGTGGGGCCAACGTCCTGACTTTC.

Regarding this clone: Different DNA sequences within this sample yield the same CDR3. The J gene is TRBJ1-2, the V gene TRBV29-1, with D tentatively TRBD1 (6 bases). Germline V gene sequence: CDR1 SQVTM, CDR2 ANQGSEA. This CDR3 contains 12 residues. Trimming took 4 bases from V and 4 from J, leaving 10 bases between them. Here the CDR3 DNA reads TGCAGCGTTGGGGGAGGGGGCTATGGCTACACCTTC. Its protein product is CSVGGGGYGYTF.

This clone was counted only a few times. The sample holds other DNA sequences that translate to the same CDR3. The V call is TRBV7-9, the J call TRBJ1-6; possible D gene TRBD1, 5 bases. The V end lost 5 bases, the J end lost 7 bases, and 6 bases lay between the germline ends. This CDR3 has 12 amino acids. Germline V gene data show CDR1 as SEHNR and CDR2 as FQNEAQ (reference sequence). The chain's CDR3 is CASSRQNSPLHF. The CDR3 nucleotides read TGTGCCAGCAGCCGACAGAATTCACCCCTCCACTTT.

This chain connects TRBV24-1 to TRBJ2-2; TRBD2 aligns across 13 bases. CDR3 length equals 17 residues. Losses at the gene ends were 9 bases for V and 0 bases for J; bases not matched to a gene: 6. CDR1 and CDR2 (germline): KGHDR, SFDVKD. CDR3 loop: CATLTSGGKPNTGELFF. The CDR3 nucleotides read TGTGCCACCCTGACTAGCGGGGGGAAACCGAACACCGGGGAGCTGTTTTTT.

The chain recombines TRBV13 with TRBJ2-3; tentatively, D is TRBD2 (6 bases). Per germline, CDR1 PRHDT and CDR2 FYEKMQ (reference sequence). The V and J ends lost 1 base and 3 bases respectively, with 20 bases between them. The length of the CDR3 is 18 residues. CDR3: CASSLVASVIAGTDTQYF. The CDR3 DNA is TGTGCCAGCAGCTTAGTAGCTAGCGTTATAGCAGGGACAGATACGCAGTATTTT.

The chain combines TRBV4-2 with TRBJ1-3; TRBD1 agrees at 7 bases. Germline V gene sequence: CDR1 LGHNA, CDR2 YNFKEQ. V was pared by 0 bases and J by 4 bases, with 6 bases of the junction left unmatched. CDR3 length: 16 amino acids. CDR3 DNA: TGTGCCAGCAGCCAAGAGGGTACAGGGGTAGGAAACACCATATATTTT. Protein sequence: CASSQEGTGVGNTIYF.

This clone was counted once. The rearrangement joins TRBV7-2 to TRBJ1-2; the match to TRBD1 covers 7 bases. The junction had 5 bases not matched to a gene; V was cut back by 7 bases and J by 3 bases. The germline V gene has CDR1 SGHTA and CDR2 FQGNSA. This CDR3 has 13 residues. The DNA of the CDR3 is TGTGCCAGCACCCAGGGGGTAGACTATGGCTACACCTTC. It encodes CASTQGVDYGYTF. The whole variable domain, filled in from reference TRBV7-2 and TRBJ1-2, reads GAGVSQSPSNKVTEKGKDVELRCDPISGHTALYWYRQSLGQGLEFLIYFQGNSAPDKSGLPSDRFSAERTGGSVSTLTIQRTQQEDSAVYLCASTQGVDYGYTFGSGTRLTVV.

Notes on this clone: At one end the junction does not follow the germline gene, possibly because of a read error. This chain connects TRBV6-2 or TRBV6-3 to TRBJ2-1, with TRBD1 matching 9 bases. This CDR3 region has 15 residues. Germline CDR1 reads MNHEY; CDR2 reads SVGEGT. This CDR3 is CAGSDRDRAKNEQFF. In nucleotides, the CDR3 is TGTGCCGGCAGTGACCGGGACAGGGCGAAAAATGAGCAGTTCTTC.

The rearrangement joins TRBV6-5 to TRBJ2-7; D is uncertain. This CDR3 is 13 amino acids long. Germline V lookup: CDR1 MNHEY, CDR2 SVGAGI. V lost 0 bases and J lost 2, with 5 bases in between. CDR3 region: CASSYSSAYEQYF. The CDR3 DNA reads as TGTGCCAGCAGTTACTCGAGTGCCTACGAGCAGTACTTC.

This clone occurred many times. The chain uses TRBV28 and TRBJ2-1; 9 bases fit TRBD2. Per the germline V gene, CDR1 is MDHEN and CDR2 is SYDVKM. V lost 6 bases and J lost 10; bases outside the gene matches: 13. The CDR3 has 15 amino acids. The CDR3 nucleotides read TGTGCCAGCAGCGTAGCGGGAGTTCCAAGTAGGGAGCAGTTCTTC. The encoded protein is CASSVAGVPSREQFF.

V is TRBV7-2 and J is TRBJ2-1; TRBD2 matches 8 bases. J gave up 0 bases and V 8 bases, and 6 bases lay outside the gene matches. Germline V gives CDR1 SGHTA, CDR2 FQGNSA. The CDR3 contains 15 residues. The CDR3 nucleotides are TGTGCCAGCCAAAAGCGGGAGCTCTCCTACAATGAGCAGTTCTTC. It encodes CASQKRELSYNEQFF.

This clone was observed at least ten times. The chain combines TRBV25-1 with TRBJ2-4; D not certain. The V end was cut by 2 bases, the J end by 1 base, with 12 bases between. The germline gives CDR1 MGHDK, CDR2 SYGVNS. The length of the CDR3 is 16 residues. This chain's CDR3 is CASSEEADDAKNIQYF. CDR3 bases: TGTGCCAGCAGTGAAGAGGCGGATGACGCCAAAAACATTCAGTACTTC.

This chain connects TRBV24-1 to TRBJ1-3; TRBD1 aligns across 7 bases. Trimming cost V 5 bases and J 0 bases; bases outside gene matches: 3. Germline V gives CDR1 KGHDR, CDR2 SFDVKD. The length of the CDR3 is 15 residues. The CDR3 DNA reads TGTGCCACCAGTGTCCCAGGGGGCTCTGGAAACACCATATATTTT. Protein: CATSVPGGSGNTIYF.

V usage is TRBV7-9 and J usage is TRBJ2-7, with TRBD2 identical over 7 bases. The CDR3 consists of 15 residues. Germline CDR1 SEHNR, CDR2 FQNEAQ (reference sequence). V shed 7 bases and J 2 bases; nucleotides not matched to a gene: 11. This CDR3 is CASTLTGRGTYEQYF. The CDR3 DNA sequence: TGTGCCAGCACCCTGACTGGGCGGGGGACCTACGAGCAGTACTTC.

The chain is built from TRBV19 and TRBJ2-4; 8 nucleotides agree with TRBD2. Germline-derived CDR1 and CDR2 are LNHDA and SQIVND (reference sequence). The CDR3 loop spans 15 amino acids. V gave up 2 bases and J gave up 9 bases; unmatched junction bases: 9. CDR3 bases: TGTGCCAGTAGTATATGGGGGACTAGTGAAAGCATTCAGTACTTC. Encoded protein: CASSIWGTSESIQYF.

V gene TRBV15 combines with J gene TRBJ1-5; maybe TRBD1 (6 bases). The germline gives CDR1 LNHNV, CDR2 YYDKDF (reference sequence). V gave up 1 base and J gave up 6 bases, with 16 bases separating them. CDR3 length: 16 amino acids. CDR3 coding DNA: TGTGCCACCAGCAGAGCGGCAGGGGCATGGTCTCAGCCCCAGCATTTT. Its protein is CATSRAAGAWSQPQHF.

The J gene is TRBJ2-3, the V gene TRBV7-2; D is possibly TRBD1 (5 bases). CDR1 is SGHTA, CDR2 FQGNSA, per germline. The V end lost 3 bases, the J end lost 1 base, and 14 bases lay between the germline ends. The CDR3 contains 16 residues. CDR3 nucleotides: TGTGCCAGCAGCTTCGTGTCAGGGATCGGCACAGATACGCAGTATTTT. It translates to CASSFVSGIGTDTQYF.

This clone was recorded once. The chain has TRBV6-4 and TRBJ2-1, with 9 nucleotides matching TRBD1. This CDR3 is 14 amino acids long. The J segment lost 9 bases and the V segment lost 2 bases, leaving 5 bases of the junction unmatched. CDR1 and CDR2 (germline): MRHNA, SNTAGT. CDR3 protein: CASSDLTGGGEQFF. For the CDR3, the DNA is TGTGCCAGCAGTGACCTCACAGGGGGCGGTGAGCAGTTCTTC.

This clone was seen a few times. The J gene is TRBJ2-3, the V gene TRBV7-2, with D perhaps matching TRBD2 (5 bases). The CDR3 is made up of 14 amino acids. V was shortened by 3 bases and J by 3 bases, with 10 bases between the two germline ends. Germline CDR1 reads SGHTA; CDR2 reads FQGNSA. The CDR3, as DNA: TGTGCCAGCAGCTTTAGCGCTGGGACAGATACGCAGTATTTT. It yields the protein CASSFSAGTDTQYF.

Regarding this clone: Other DNA sequences within the sample encode an identical CDR3. This CDR3 reads CAISSGQGAYEQYF. Written as DNA, the CDR3 is TGTGCCATCAGTTCCGGACAGGGGGCCTACGAGCAGTACTTC. This chain uses TRBV10-3 with TRBJ2-7; 10 positions agree with TRBD1. Germline V gene data show CDR1 as ENHRY and CDR2 as SYGVKD. The CDR3 is made up of 14 amino acids. The trim removed 5 bases at V and 2 bases at J, leaving 3 bases unmatched.

This chain uses TRBV27 with TRBJ1-5; D not resolved. In germline, CDR1 is MNHEY, CDR2 SMNVEV (reference sequence). V lost 6 bases and J lost 6, with 15 bases in between. The CDR3 length is 14 residues. This CDR3 is CASSLLTTGQPQHF. In DNA, the CDR3 is TGTGCCAGCAGCCTACTTACGACGGGTCAGCCCCAGCATTTT.

The V and J genes are TRBV29-1 and TRBJ1-1; a possible D gene is TRBD1 (5 bases). CDR3 length equals 13 residues. Germline-derived CDR1 and CDR2 are SQVTM and ANQGSEA. The DNA for the CDR3 is TGCTCAACTGGGGCGGCGGGGGGGACTGAAGCTTTCTTT. It specifies CSTGAAGGTEAFF.

This chain joins TRBV29-1 and TRBJ1-2; 11 nucleotides line up with TRBD1. In germline, CDR1 is SQVTM, CDR2 ANQGSEA. The CDR3 sequence is 12 residues long. Trimming took 4 bases from V and 5 from J; bases not matched to a gene: 0. CDR3 sequence (DNA): TGCAGCGTTGGGGACAGGGGGTATGGCTACACCTTC. It yields the protein CSVGDRGYGYTF.

This chain connects TRBV2 to TRBJ2-7; 10 bases line up with TRBD1. CDR1 and CDR2 (germline): SNHLY, FYNNEI. The CDR3 is 15 residues long. After removal of 8 bases from V and 7 bases from J, the junction contained 14 bases not matched to a gene. As DNA, the CDR3 is TGTGCCAGCGACAGACAGGGGGCCTTGGCAGGGGAGCAGTACTTC. This codes for CASDRQGALAGEQYF.